The 17 T cell receptor beta chains given below trace back to one sample, sequenced in a study of T cells expressing NK-cell markers (dated by TCRdb to about 2020). Library prep was done by 5' RACE. Sequencing relied on an Illumina HiSeq 2000. TCRdb reprocessed the sequencing reads and holds a single record per CDR3 protein sequence, with no DNA. The table for this sample records around 180,000 distinct CDR3 sequences. Of the sample, roughly 21% falls within the top ten clones. Sequencing was performed on blood T cells: a sorted CD56 or NKG2C T cell subset, CD4+ or CD8+ T cells, or bulk PBMC T cells (not recorded which). The source of these receptors is a man aged 18 to 69 in good health.

The chain is built from TRBV11-2 and TRBJ1-4; lacking DNA, the TRBD1 call made by TCRdb goes unchecked. Germline V CDR1 and CDR2: SGHAT, FQNNGV. The CDR3 has 15 residues. CDR3 amino acids: CASSPGDRGLEKLFF.

The CDR3 sequence: CAIRGTSGIGTDTQYF. The V call is TRBV10-3, the J call TRBJ2-3; the TCRdb call, TRBD2, lacks DNA for checking. The CDR3 is 16 residues long. The V gene's germline CDR1 is ENHRY and CDR2 SYGVKD.

The chain employs TRBV9 and TRBJ2-5; absent DNA, TCRdb's TRBD1 call cannot be checked. Germline CDR1 is SGDLS and CDR2 is YYNGEE. This CDR3 has 17 amino acids. This CDR3 is CASSLQSGTGVEETQYF.

The chain combines TRBV12-3 or TRBV12-4 with TRBJ1-4; checking the TCRdb D call of TRBD1 is not possible without DNA. The CDR3 totals 13 residues. The CDR3 protein is CASSLGADEKLFF.

The chain uses TRBV2 and TRBJ2-2; TCRdb names TRBD1, which stays unverified in the absence of DNA. CDR3 length equals 16 residues. Germline CDR1 SNHLY, CDR2 FYNNEI. This CDR3 reads CASSVSQVVNTGELFF.

The gene calls are TRBV27 and TRBJ1-5. Germline V lookup: CDR1 MNHEY, CDR2 SMNVEV (reference sequence). CDR3 length equals 14 residues. CDR3 region: CASSLVGSNQPQHF.

The chain joins TRBV9 to TRBJ2-3; lacking DNA, the TRBD1 call made by TCRdb goes unchecked. The CDR3 extends over 16 amino acids. Per the germline V gene, CDR1 is SGDLS and CDR2 is YYNGEE. CDR3 sequence: CASSVAWLSHTDTQYF.

The genes are TRBV25-1 and TRBJ2-1; TCRdb's D call of TRBD1 is untestable without DNA. Germline V gives CDR1 MGHDK, CDR2 SYGVNS. CDR3 size: 13 residues. The CDR3 is CASNRGRIGEQFF.

The chain has TRBV2 and TRBJ2-1. CDR1 and CDR2 from the germline V gene are SNHLY and FYNNEI. The CDR3 is 14 amino acids. The CDR3 here is CASSDRTSYNEQFF. The full variable domain, completed using reference TRBV2 and TRBJ2-1, is EPEVTQTPSHQVTQMGQEVILRCVPISNHLYFYWYRQILGQKVEFLVSFYNNEISEKSEIFDDQFSVERPDGSNFTLKIRSTKLEDSAMYFCASSDRTSYNEQFFGPGTRLTVL.

V gene TRBV7-6 combines with J gene TRBJ2-3; the TCRdb D gene call, TRBD2, has no DNA to confirm it. The CDR3 loop spans 18 amino acids. Germline V gives CDR1 SGHVS, CDR2 FNYEAQ. The CDR3 loop reads CASSRGLAGGPGTDTQYF.

The rearrangement joins TRBV2 to TRBJ2-1. The germline CDR1 and CDR2 sequences are SNHLY and FYNNEI. The CDR3 runs to 14 residues. The chain's CDR3 is CASSDPTDYNEQFF.

J is TRBJ2-7 and V is TRBV12-3 or TRBV12-4. There are 13 residues in the CDR3. CDR3 amino acids: CASSAIPAYEQYF.

CDR3 sequence: CASSFQGGIYEQYF. The chain recombines TRBV5-6 with TRBJ2-7; TCRdb picks TRBD1, but there is no DNA to check that call. From germline, CDR1 is SGHDT and CDR2 YYEEEE. The CDR3 has 14 amino acids.

The rearrangement joins TRBV3-1 to TRBJ2-5; TCRdb lists TRBD1, though no DNA is available to test this call. Per the germline V gene, CDR1 is LGHDT and CDR2 is YNNKEL (reference sequence). This CDR3 is built from 15 residues. This CDR3 is CASSFPQAYQETQYF.

The chain is built from TRBV28 and TRBJ2-6; TCRdb outputs TRBD1, but without DNA this stays unchecked. The germline V gene encodes CDR1 MDHEN and CDR2 SYDVKM. This CDR3 has 20 residues. CDR3 region: CASSLYRGQGAIAGANVLTF.

This chain links TRBV20-1 with TRBJ2-7. CDR1 and CDR2 from the germline V gene are DFQATT and SNEGSKA (reference sequence). The CDR3 has 15 amino acids. CDR3 loop: CSARDLLGSNYEQYF.

J is TRBJ1-3 and V is TRBV7-9. CDR3 size: 15 residues. In germline, CDR1 is SEHNR, CDR2 FQNEAQ (reference sequence). The CDR3 sequence is CASSTAGGSGNTIYF.